These 14 T cell receptor beta chains were sequenced from one sample in a study of shared clonotypes between healthy human individuals. Cells designated naive CD8 were CD45RO-negative and were positively selected for CCR7, with terminally differentiated effector memory CD45RA+ cells excluded. Measured with immunoSEQ multiplex PCR; TCRdb has only the in-frame clones, and not every one. The sample lists fewer than 850,000 clones; just over 95% were seen once. The sample consisted of naive CD8+ T cells sorted from blood. These receptors were collected from a man aged 25-45 years in good health.

CDR3 amino acids: CASSQSPAGGTDTQYF. The CDR3 nucleotides read TGCGCCAGCAGCCAATCCCCAGCAGGGGGAACAGATACGCAGTATTTT. The chain has TRBV4-3 and TRBJ2-3; 7 nucleotides match TRBD1. After removal of 2 bases from V and 3 bases from J, the junction contained 8 bases not matched to a gene. Germline V CDR1 and CDR2: LGHNA, YSLEER. The CDR3 runs 16 residues.

The V and J genes are TRBV13 and TRBJ2-2; unclear D gene. The V end lost 5 bases, the J end lost 3 bases, and 10 bases lay between the germline ends. Germline loops: CDR1 PRHDT, CDR2 FYEKMQ (reference sequence). This CDR3 comprises 14 residues. CDR3 nucleotides: TGTGCCAGCAGCGGCGACTTATACACCGGGGAGCTGTTTTTT. It yields the protein CASSGDLYTGELFF.

The V call is TRBV7-9, the J call TRBJ2-3, with a weak D call TRBD1 (6 bases). V was pared by 5 bases and J by 4 bases, with 19 bases between. CDR3 length: 16 residues. Germline-derived CDR1 and CDR2 are SEHNR and FQNEAQ (reference sequence). CDR3 residues: CASSPMSGVDADTQYF. In DNA form, the CDR3 reads TGTGCCAGCAGCCCCATGTCAGGGGTCGATGCAGATACGCAGTATTTT.

This chain joins TRBV2 and TRBJ2-3, with D possibly matching TRBD1 (6 bases). Germline CDR1 is SNHLY and CDR2 is FYNNEI. The length of the CDR3 is 14 residues. The V and J ends lost 7 bases and 4 bases respectively, with 15 bases between them. CDR3 protein: CASNGRGPPDTQYF. The DNA for the CDR3 is TGTGCCAGCAATGGCAGGGGACCTCCAGATACGCAGTATTTT. The full variable domain, in which reference TRBV2 and TRBJ2-3 provide the parts outside the CDR3, is EPEVTQTPSHQVTQMGQEVILRCVPISNHLYFYWYRQILGQKVEFLVSFYNNEISEKSEIFDDQFSVERPDGSNFTLKIRSTKLEDSAMYFCASNGRGPPDTQYFGPGTRLTVL.

V gene TRBV27 combines with J gene TRBJ2-7; D is ambiguous. CDR1 and CDR2 (germline): MNHEY, SMNVEV (reference sequence). This CDR3 has 11 residues. CDR3 residues: CITGGPVEQYF. The DNA of the CDR3 is TGTATTACGGGCGGACCAGTTGAGCAGTACTTC.

This chain connects TRBV5-1 to TRBJ1-3; D gene ambiguous. V lost 4 bases, J lost 4 bases, and 12 bases lay in between. CDR1 and CDR2 (germline): SGHRS, YFSETQ. The CDR3 contains 14 residues. The CDR3 reads CASSLSPQGNTIYF. CDR3 DNA sequence: TGCGCCAGCAGCCTATCCCCCCAAGGAAACACCATATATTTT.

V usage is TRBV6-6 and J usage is TRBJ1-1, with D perhaps matching TRBD1 (5 bases). This CDR3 region has 11 residues. Germline V gene data show CDR1 as MNHNY and CDR2 as SVGAGI (reference sequence). V lost 9 bases to trimming and J lost 6 bases, with 11 bases between them. CDR3 sequence reads: CASALGPEAFF. In DNA, the CDR3 is TGTGCCAGTGCCCTGGGACCTGAAGCTTTCTTT.

V and J are TRBV7-9 and TRBJ1-5; TRBD1 aligns across 8 bases. Looked up from germline, CDR1 is SEHNR and CDR2 is FQNEAQ (reference sequence). J was trimmed by 2 bases and V by 1 base; bases with no gene match: 13. The CDR3 spans 19 residues. CDR3 nucleotide sequence: TGTGCCAGCAGCTTAGTTTTGGGACAGGAGGGTCTGGGCAATCAGCCCCAGCATTTT. Encoded protein: CASSLVLGQEGLGNQPQHF.

This clone was observed a few times. The V gene is TRBV27, the J gene TRBJ2-7, with 12 bases identical to TRBD2. This CDR3 is built from 15 residues. The ends lost 5 bases at V and 5 bases at J; junction bases unmatched: 7. Germline loops: CDR1 MNHEY, CDR2 SMNVEV (reference sequence). The CDR3 nucleotides read TGTGCCAGCAGTCCCGGACTAGCGGGACCCCACGAGCAGTACTTC. Encoded protein: CASSPGLAGPHEQYF.

V gene TRBV9 combines with J gene TRBJ1-1; maybe TRBD1 (5 bases). Looked up from germline, CDR1 is SGDLS and CDR2 is YYNGEE. Trimming removed 3 bases from V and 0 bases from J, with 15 bases in between. The CDR3 extends over 16 amino acids. The CDR3 region is CASSANSGQLNTEAFF. Here the CDR3 DNA reads TGTGCCAGCAGCGCAAATTCCGGACAATTGAACACTGAAGCTTTCTTT.

The rearrangement joins TRBV13 to TRBJ2-1, with D perhaps TRBD2 (5 bases). There are 13 residues in the CDR3. V was clipped by 7 bases and J by 3 bases, with 10 bases between them. Germline V CDR1 and CDR2: PRHDT, FYEKMQ (reference sequence). The CDR3 DNA reads as TGTGCCAGCACAAGCGGAGGCTACAATGAGCAGTTCTTC. This sequence encodes CASTSGGYNEQFF.

The rearrangement uses TRBV4-1 and TRBJ2-1; D not certain. Per the germline V gene, CDR1 is MGHRA and CDR2 is YSYEKL. V was trimmed by 4 bases and J by 2 bases, leaving 12 bases between them. This CDR3 is built from 15 residues. CDR3 sequence reads: CASSLRVDAYNEQFF. CDR3 nucleotide sequence: TGCGCCAGCAGCCTTAGAGTTGACGCCTACAATGAGCAGTTCTTC.

The chain uses TRBV5-1 and TRBJ1-2, with 12 bases matching TRBD1. After removal of 1 base from V and 1 base from J, the junction contained 5 bases not matched to a gene. The CDR3 loop spans 17 amino acids. The germline V gene encodes CDR1 SGHRS and CDR2 YFSETQ. CDR3 loop: CASSLWDRGQFNYGYTF. The CDR3 region has the DNA TGCGCCAGCAGCTTGTGGGACAGGGGGCAATTTAACTATGGCTACACCTTC.

The chain uses TRBV5-6 and TRBJ2-7; tentative D call: TRBD1 (6 bases). V gave up 1 base and J gave up 3 bases, with 14 bases separating them. The germline V gene encodes CDR1 SGHDT and CDR2 YYEEEE. The CDR3 extends over 15 amino acids. The CDR3 reads CASSLSFGTLYEQYF. The CDR3, as DNA: TGTGCCAGCAGCTTGTCTTTCGGGACACTCTACGAGCAGTACTTC.